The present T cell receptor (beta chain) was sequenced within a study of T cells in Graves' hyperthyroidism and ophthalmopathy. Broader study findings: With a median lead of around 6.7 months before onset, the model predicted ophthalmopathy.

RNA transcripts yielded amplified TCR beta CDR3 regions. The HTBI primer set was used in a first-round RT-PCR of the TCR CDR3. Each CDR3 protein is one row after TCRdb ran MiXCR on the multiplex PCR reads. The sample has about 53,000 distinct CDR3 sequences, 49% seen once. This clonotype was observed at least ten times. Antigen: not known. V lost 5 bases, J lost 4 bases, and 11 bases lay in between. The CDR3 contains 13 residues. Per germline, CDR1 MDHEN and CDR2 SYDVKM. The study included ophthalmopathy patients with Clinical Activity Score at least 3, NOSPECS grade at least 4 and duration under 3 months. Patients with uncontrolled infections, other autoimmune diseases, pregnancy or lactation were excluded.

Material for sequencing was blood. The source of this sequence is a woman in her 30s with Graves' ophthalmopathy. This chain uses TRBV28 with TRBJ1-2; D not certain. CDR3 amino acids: CASSPQQGYGYTF. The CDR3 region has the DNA TGTGCCAGCAGTCCCCAACAAGGCTATGGCTACACCTTC.